The 23 T cell receptor beta chains given below trace back to one sample, sequenced in a study of regulatory T cells in long-lasting Graves disease (dated by TCRdb to 2020 to 2022). What the time point label conveys for this sample: persistent/refractory GD, antithyroid drugs over 5 years with positive TRAb. For both TCR sequencing and RNA sequencing, RNA was extracted from PBMCs in TRIzol. The library was produced with multiplex PCR. For sequencing, an Illumina HiSeq 4000 was employed. iRepertoire HTBI primers and Arm-PCR amplification of CDR3 regions were used to construct TCR beta libraries. TCRdb passed the public sequencing reads through fastp at Q25 and MiXCR, retaining productive beta sequences. Each CDR3 protein gets just one entry, which takes the most common genes and DNA from the rows behind it. The sample table shows under 500,000 distinct CDR3 sequences, and around 21% are seen once. About a fifth of the sample lies in the top ten.

Here the sequenced sample was peripheral blood mononuclear cells (PBMCs), taken when the disease was refractory, from a patient treated with antithyroid drugs. The source of these receptors is a female donor with Graves disease.

The genes are TRBV11-2 and TRBJ2-7; no reliable D call. There are 15 residues in the CDR3. The V gene lost 1 base and the J gene lost 0 bases, with 10 bases spanning the gap. CDR1 and CDR2 from the germline V gene are SGHAT and FQNNGV. Here the CDR3 reads CASSLAHGNSYEQYF. The DNA for the CDR3 is TGTGCCAGCAGCTTAGCGCATGGGAACTCCTACGAGCAGTACTTC.

V and J are TRBV14 and TRBJ1-1; 7 nucleotides agree with TRBD1. V shed 4 bases, J shed 0 bases, and the junction held 20 bases outside the gene matches. Germline CDR1 is SGHDN and CDR2 is FVKESK. The CDR3 has 20 residues. The CDR3 bases are TGTGCCAGCAGCCGCATTCCTCCAGGGACAGCCCCATTTATGAACACTGAAGCTTTCTTT. Translated, it gives CASSRIPPGTAPFMNTEAFF.

About this clonotype: A much larger clone lies a single base off, so this may be a read error. This chain links TRBV28 with TRBJ2-4; maybe TRBD1 (6 bases). This CDR3 contains 15 residues. Trimming took off 6 bases at V and 4 bases at J, with 16 bases between the two ends. Germline CDR1 MDHEN, CDR2 SYDVKM. CDR3 sequence (DNA): TGTGCCAGCAGCTCAGGGGTGGTCGCGAAAAACATTCAGTACTTC. Encoded protein: CASSSGVVAKNIQYF.

This clonotype has only a few counts. This chain connects TRBV6-2 or TRBV6-3 to TRBJ2-7; 7 nucleotides agree with TRBD2. The ends lost 3 bases at V and 2 bases at J; junction bases unmatched: 7. Germline values: CDR1 MNHEY, CDR2 SVGEGT. The CDR3 runs to 15 residues. CDR3 sequence reads: CASSYRGGSAYEQYF. The CDR3 bases are TGTGCCAGCAGTTATAGAGGCGGGAGCGCCTACGAGCAGTACTTC.

This clonotype was seen only a few times. The CDR3: CASSPQDGSYEQYF. In DNA, the CDR3 is TGCGCCAGCAGCCCCCAGGACGGCTCCTACGAGCAGTACTTC. The chain joins TRBV4-3 to TRBJ2-7; D is uncertain. This CDR3 comprises 14 residues. V dropped 4 bases and J dropped 0 bases, with 10 bases sitting between them. Germline values: CDR1 LGHNA, CDR2 YSLEER.

This clonotype was seen only a few times. The chain employs TRBV3-1 and TRBJ2-7, with TRBD2 matching 8 bases. Germline V lookup: CDR1 LGHDT, CDR2 YNNKEL (reference sequence). The CDR3 consists of 16 residues. After removal of 2 bases from V and 4 bases from J, the junction contained 10 bases not matched to a gene. In nucleotides, the CDR3 is TGTGCCAGCAGCCAAAACCGGCTAGCGGGTAGTTACGAGCAGTACTTC. Its protein is CASSQNRLAGSYEQYF.

This clonotype was recorded at least ten times. The genes are TRBV11-2 and TRBJ2-4; no firm D call. Germline CDR1 and CDR2: SGHAT and FQNNGV. Between the trimmed V and J ends, which lost 5 bases and 0 bases, there was a span of 14 bases. The CDR3 runs to 16 residues. CDR3 DNA: TGTGCCAGCAGCAAGACCGCCGATACAGCCAAAAACATTCAGTACTTC. The encoded protein is CASSKTADTAKNIQYF.

This clonotype came up many times. This chain joins TRBV9 and TRBJ2-5; D gene ambiguous. The germline V gene encodes CDR1 SGDLS and CDR2 YYNGEE. V lost 0 bases and J 5 bases, leaving 5 bases between the germline ends. The CDR3 totals 12 residues. Here the CDR3 DNA reads TGTGCCAGCAGCGTAGGAGAGGAGACCCAGTACTTC. Its translation is CASSVGEETQYF.

This clonotype came up a few times. The V call is TRBV12-3 or TRBV12-4, the J call TRBJ2-1, with D possibly called TRBD1 or TRBD2 (6 bases each). V was pared by 6 bases and J by 8 bases, with 11 bases between. The CDR3 consists of 12 residues. The CDR3 DNA reads as TGTGCCAGCAGGGGGGGCCCATATGAGCAGTTCTTC. This sequence encodes CASRGGPYEQFF.

This clonotype has a count of ten or more. The chain couples TRBV28 to TRBJ1-5, with unresolved D. Germline loops: CDR1 MDHEN, CDR2 SYDVKM. With 8 bases removed from V and 7 bases from J, the gap between germline ends came to 15 bases. The CDR3 length is 13 residues. The CDR3 sequence: CASARRGRQPQHF. Here the CDR3 DNA reads TGTGCCAGCGCCCGTCGGGGAAGACAGCCCCAGCATTTT.

This clonotype was detected a few times. The DNA of the CDR3 is TGTGCCAGCAGCTTAGGGGGGGCTAACCAGCCCCAGCATTTT. It is translated as CASSLGGANQPQHF. J is TRBJ1-5 and V is TRBV11-2; a weak D match, TRBD1 (6 bases). The CDR3 is 14 residues long. The V end lost 1 base, the J end lost 7 bases, and 11 bases lay between the germline ends. Germline-derived CDR1 and CDR2 are SGHAT and FQNNGV.

The chain links TRBV6-1 to TRBJ2-7; the D gene is possibly TRBD1 (5 bases). V lost 7 bases and J 0 bases, leaving 16 bases between the germline ends. The CDR3 spans 15 residues. CDR1 is MNHNS, CDR2 SASEGT, per germline. CDR3 in amino acids: CASKRDSSPSYEQYF. CDR3 nucleotides: TGTGCCAGCAAGCGCGACAGCTCCCCCTCCTACGAGCAGTACTTC.

This clonotype came up a few times. V usage is TRBV19 and J usage is TRBJ2-7, with D possibly matching TRBD1 (7 bases). The V gene's germline CDR1 is LNHDA and CDR2 SQIVND (reference sequence). Trimming shortened V by 5 bases and J by 1 base, and 15 bases separated the two germline ends. The CDR3 has 15 residues. CDR3 nucleotide sequence: TGTGCCAGTAGTCAACAGGCAGGGGGGTCCTACGAGCAGTACTTC. Translated: CASSQQAGGSYEQYF.

On this clonotype itself: Without the conserved terminal phenylalanine or tryptophan, this CDR3 likely stems from a read error. This chain connects TRBV11-2 to TRBJ2-3; D may be TRBD1 (5 bases). This CDR3 is 14 amino acids long. V lost 6 bases, J lost 4 bases, and 14 bases lay in between. CDR1 and CDR2 from the germline V gene are SGHAT and FQNNGV. The CDR3 protein is CASSRSLGADTQYL. In nucleotides, the CDR3 is TGTGCCAGCAGTAGGTCCCTAGGGGCAGATACGCAGTATCTT.

V usage is TRBV4-3 and J usage is TRBJ2-2, with 10 bases aligning to TRBD2. The CDR3 has 18 amino acids. V shed 1 base and J 2 bases; nucleotides not matched to a gene: 7. Germline V lookup: CDR1 LGHNA, CDR2 YSLEER. The CDR3 bases are TGCGCCAGCAGCCAAGTGATGCTAGCGGGAGCCAACACCGGGGAGCTGTTTTTT. Amino acid sequence: CASSQVMLAGANTGELFF.

V usage is TRBV7-2 and J usage is TRBJ2-6; 7 nucleotides line up with TRBD1. The germline V gene has CDR1 SGHTA and CDR2 FQGNSA. This CDR3 comprises 18 residues. J was trimmed by 0 bases and V by 5 bases; bases with no gene match: 10. The CDR3 DNA follows: TGTGCCAGCAGCCCTCCACAGGGGCTTCACTCTGGGGCCAACGTCCTGACTTTC. Residues: CASSPPQGLHSGANVLTF.

The rearrangement links TRBV7-2 to TRBJ1-2; TRBD1 is a possible D gene (5 bases). The CDR3 spans 14 residues. CDR1 is SGHTA and CDR2 is FQGNSA in the germline V gene. Trimming took 6 bases from V and 5 from J, leaving 16 bases between them. The CDR3 DNA follows: TGTGCCAGCAGTCGTCCCGGGACCCTATATGGCTACACCTTC. Translation gives CASSRPGTLYGYTF. Based on the CDR3 plus reference TRBV7-2 and TRBJ1-2, the full variable domain is GAGVSQSPSNKVTEKGKDVELRCDPISGHTALYWYRQSLGQGLEFLIYFQGNSAPDKSGLPSDRFSAERTGGSVSTLTIQRTQQEDSAVYLCASSRPGTLYGYTFGSGTRLTVV.

CDR3 sequence: CAWRAGTVYEQYF. The CDR3 DNA reads as TGTGCCTGGAGAGCCGGGACAGTCTACGAGCAGTACTTC. V and J are TRBV30 and TRBJ2-7; 7 bases are shared with TRBD1. The CDR3 sequence is 13 residues long. The ends lost 3 bases at V and 3 bases at J; junction bases unmatched: 5. Germline assignment: CDR1 GTSNPN and CDR2 SVGIG (reference sequence).

The chain is built from TRBV7-3 and TRBJ1-1; a weak D match, TRBD1 (5 bases). This CDR3 has 14 residues. Trimming took off 5 bases at V and 8 bases at J, with 18 bases between the two ends. Germline V gene data show CDR1 as SGHTA and CDR2 as FQGTGA. The CDR3: CASSPVGGGTEAFF. The DNA of the CDR3 is TGTGCCAGCAGCCCAGTAGGTGGGGGGACCGAAGCTTTCTTT.

This clonotype was recorded a few times. This chain links TRBV4-3 with TRBJ1-1; D gene uncertain. V lost 0 bases and J lost 1, with 6 bases in between. The CDR3 is 14 residues long. Germline V CDR1 and CDR2: LGHNA, YSLEER. The CDR3 DNA sequence: TGCGCCAGCAGCCAAGATGCAGAGAACACTGAAGCTTTCTTT. This sequence encodes CASSQDAENTEAFF.

The table lists this clonotype with many counts. The rearrangement uses TRBV28 and TRBJ2-7, with D possibly matching TRBD1 (6 bases). V lost 6 bases, J lost 6 bases, and 24 bases lay in between. This CDR3 contains 16 residues. CDR1 is MDHEN and CDR2 is SYDVKM in the germline V gene. In DNA form, the CDR3 reads TGTGCCAGCAGAGCCCTCGAGGCAGGGGTCCGAGGCGAGCAGTACTTC. Translated: CASRALEAGVRGEQYF.

This clonotype was counted many times. The V call is TRBV12-3 or TRBV12-4, the J call TRBJ1-1; D unresolved. V was shortened by 5 bases and J by 5 bases, with 12 bases between the two germline ends. The CDR3 has 13 amino acids. The CDR3 DNA reads TGTGCCAGCAGTCAGACGGTCGGGACTGAAGCTTTCTTT. Its translation is CASSQTVGTEAFF.

The gene calls are TRBV4-3 and TRBJ2-7; TRBD2 matches 15 bases. V shed 4 bases, J shed 3 bases, and the junction held 7 bases outside the gene matches. In germline, CDR1 is LGHNA, CDR2 YSLEER. The CDR3 is made up of 17 amino acids. CDR3 in amino acids: CASSPGLAGGDLYEQYF. The CDR3, as DNA: TGCGCCAGCAGCCCCGGACTAGCGGGAGGGGACCTCTACGAGCAGTACTTC.